This T cell receptor beta chain was identified in a study of neurological immune-mediated disorders (dated by TCRdb to about 2019). Notes on the research overall: Peripheral blood TCR-beta repertoires from patients with HTLV-I-associated myelopathy (HAM/TSP), patients with multiple sclerosis, and healthy controls were compared in the study using UMI-based sequencing. The approximately 100 TCR-beta libraries included longitudinal samples, technical triplicates and paired sorted CD4+ and CD8+ T-cell subsets alongside PBMC samples. The cohort was made up of approximately 71 subjects, consisting of some 15 HAM/TSP patients, roughly 35 multiple sclerosis patients and around 20 healthy controls.

The CDR3 has 20 amino acids, counting the end cysteine and phenylalanine. The entry retains the CDR3 DNA only, 60 bases that are in frame from base 1. The germline V gene encodes CDR1 SNHLY and CDR2 FYNNEI. V and J are trimmed by 6 bases and 2 bases, and the gene matches miss 15 bases of the junction. Libraries from unsorted PBMCs were made from 2 million PBMCs kept in RNAlater at -80 degrees C until RNA extraction. Peripheral blood was subjected to Ficoll-Hypaque density gradient centrifugation to isolate PBMCs, which were then cryopreserved in liquid nitrogen. This clonotype was observed many times. The target of this receptor is not known. Base qualities are not at hand, and no much larger clone is one base apart. General findings and caveats noted by the study authors: No identical CDR3 amino acid sequences were shared among expanded clones across subjects, suggesting private TCR-beta repertoires in all groups. TCR clonal expansion was greatest in HAM/TSP patients and smallest in MS patients, who ranked below even healthy controls.

cDNA was synthesized by template-switch 5'RACE using a primer with a 10-nucleotide random unique molecular identifier that tagged each TCR transcript. Each sequencing run produced over 160 million TCR-beta sequences covering 15-18 subjects. The RNeasy kit was used for extraction of total RNA. TCR-beta VDJ regions were amplified with primers for the TCR constant region and the 5'RACE anchor, using the KAPA Real-time Library Amplification kit. Sample indexes and Illumina adaptors were added in a first PCR, after which library yield was increased in a second PCR. After Ampure bead purification, the roughly 650 bp TCR product was size-selected on a 2% E-gel SizeSelection system. Library quality was checked on a Bioanalyzer, concentration was measured with Qubit, and libraries were quantified with the Kapa Library Quantification kit before pooling. Libraries were sequenced paired-end 2 x 150 bp on an Illumina HiSeq 2500. To increase sequence diversity, roughly 23-30% phiX was spiked into each library pool. Regarding the original processing steps: Quality-filtered reads were processed with the UMI-based MiGEC pipeline, which removed over 85% of raw TCR sequences during error correction. VDJ genes were aligned to IMGT germline references, and each clonotype was defined by a unique CDR3 amino acid sequence together with V-J genes. Clonal expansion, Shannon diversity and CDR3 relatedness (CalcPairwiseDistances, ClusterSamples) were evaluated with VDJtools, and phylogenetic trees were built with CLCbio workbench. Using coefficient-of-variation modelling across technical triplicates, the study counted a clone as expanded if it had at least 8 unique UMIs. TCRdb cleaned the public reads at Q25 with fastp, built clones with MiXCR and kept in-frame beta chains. Every distinct CDR3 protein forms one entry, paired with its most common genes and DNA. It is TCRdb's table, rather than the study itself, that gives the V and J calls and clone size. This sample gives more than 20,000 distinct CDR3 sequences in total; about 15% of them show up just once. Around 14% of the sample belongs to the ten largest clones.

The receptor comes from a female donor with HTLV-1-associated myelopathy (HAM/TSP). The chain uses TRBV2 and TRBJ2-3; TRBD2 lines up with 15 middle nucleotides. Sequenced: PBMCs. The CDR3 is CASRGLQGLAGGKDTDTQYF. The DNA sequence reads TGTGCCAGCAGGGGGTTACAAGGACTAGCGGGGGGGAAAGACACAGATACGCAGTATTTT.